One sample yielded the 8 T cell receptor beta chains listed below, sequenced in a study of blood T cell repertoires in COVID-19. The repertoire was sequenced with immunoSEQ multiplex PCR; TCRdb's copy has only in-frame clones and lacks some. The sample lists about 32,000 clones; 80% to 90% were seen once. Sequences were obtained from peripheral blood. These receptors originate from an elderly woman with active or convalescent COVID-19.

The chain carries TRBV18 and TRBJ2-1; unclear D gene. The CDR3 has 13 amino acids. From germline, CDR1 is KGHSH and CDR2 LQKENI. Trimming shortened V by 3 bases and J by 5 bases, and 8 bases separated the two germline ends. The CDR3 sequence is CASSPSLDNEQFF. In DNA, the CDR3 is TGTGCCAGCTCACCTTCCCTCGACAATGAGCAGTTCTTC.

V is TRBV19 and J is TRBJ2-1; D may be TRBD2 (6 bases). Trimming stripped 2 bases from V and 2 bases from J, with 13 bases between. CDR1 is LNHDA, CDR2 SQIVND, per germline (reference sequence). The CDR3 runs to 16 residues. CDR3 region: CASSISDSGPYNEQFF. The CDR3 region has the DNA TGTGCCAGTAGTATATCCGATAGCGGCCCCTACAATGAGCAGTTCTTC.

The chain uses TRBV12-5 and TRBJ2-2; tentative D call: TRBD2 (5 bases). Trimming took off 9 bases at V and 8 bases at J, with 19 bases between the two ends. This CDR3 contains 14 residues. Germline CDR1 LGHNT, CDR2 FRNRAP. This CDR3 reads CASGSGTRPGELFF. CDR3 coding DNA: TGTGCTAGCGGATCAGGTACTAGGCCTGGGGAGCTGTTTTTT.

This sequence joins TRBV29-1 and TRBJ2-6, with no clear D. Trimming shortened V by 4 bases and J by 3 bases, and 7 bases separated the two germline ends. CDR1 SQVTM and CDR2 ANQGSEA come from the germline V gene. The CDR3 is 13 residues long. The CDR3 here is CSVAGDGANVLTF. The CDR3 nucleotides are TGCAGCGTTGCGGGTGATGGGGCCAACGTCCTGACTTTC.

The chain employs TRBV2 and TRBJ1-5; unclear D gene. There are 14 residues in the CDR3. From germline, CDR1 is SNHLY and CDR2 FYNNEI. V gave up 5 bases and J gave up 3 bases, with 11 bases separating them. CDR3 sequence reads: CASSKISANQPQHF. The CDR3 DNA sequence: TGTGCCAGCAGTAAAATTAGTGCCAATCAGCCCCAGCATTTT.

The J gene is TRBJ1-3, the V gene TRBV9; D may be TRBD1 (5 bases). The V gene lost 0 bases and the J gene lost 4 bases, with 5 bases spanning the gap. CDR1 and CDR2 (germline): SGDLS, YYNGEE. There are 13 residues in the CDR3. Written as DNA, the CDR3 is TGTGCCAGCAGCGTAGCAGGGGGAAACACCATATATTTT. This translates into CASSVAGGNTIYF.

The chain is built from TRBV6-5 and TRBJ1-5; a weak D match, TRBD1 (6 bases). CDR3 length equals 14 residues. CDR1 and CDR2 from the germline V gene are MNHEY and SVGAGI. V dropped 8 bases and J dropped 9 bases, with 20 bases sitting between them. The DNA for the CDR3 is TGTGCCAGCGGGAACCTCAGGGGTGTAGGGCCCCAGCATTTT. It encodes CASGNLRGVGPQHF.

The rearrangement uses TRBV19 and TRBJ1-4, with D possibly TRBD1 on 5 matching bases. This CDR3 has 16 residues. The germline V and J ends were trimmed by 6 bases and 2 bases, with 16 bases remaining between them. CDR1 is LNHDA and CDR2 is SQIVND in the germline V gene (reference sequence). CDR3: CASRTNSGYTNEKLFF. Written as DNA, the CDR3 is TGTGCCAGTAGGACCAACTCAGGGTACACTAATGAAAAACTGTTTTTT.